This TCR beta chain was captured in a study of blood T cell repertoires in COVID-19 (dated by TCRdb to about 2020). For the wider study: The collaborator samples originated in the United States, Italy and Spain and spanned the acute and convalescent phases of COVID-19. The material from the prospective study consisted of cDNA or gDNA derived from T cells, B-cell-depleted T cells, or PBMCs. The dataset comprised deeply sampled blood TCRbeta repertoires from subjects exposed to, actively infected with, or recovered from COVID-19. A freely available public database, intended as a resource for researchers studying the immune response to SARS-CoV-2, is where the repertoires were released. The samples were drawn from two sources: the first 160 participants of the ongoing ImmuneRACE study, and 1,000 to 1,500 subjects contributed by 6 global collaborators. Sample metadata almost always included a de-identified subject ID, COVID-19 status, age in years and sex. Where available, HLA class I and class II types were obtained from metadata supplied by the sample provider rather than from assay-based typing. Beyond this particular receptor, the publication reports: Clinical and demographic metadata were provided uncurated, with the amount varying by source and participant.

In its sample, this clone was seen many times. Its antigen remains undetermined. Base-call qualities are not available, and no considerably larger clone is one nucleotide away. Whole blood was collected in K2EDTA tubes by collaborating institutions according to the institutions' own protocols. For TCRbeta analysis, collaborators shipped samples in one of three forms: frozen whole blood, isolated PBMCs, or DNA extracted from either of those sample types. TCRbeta CDR3 regions were amplified from genomic DNA using the immunoSEQ Assay, a bias-controlled multiplex PCR. In the original analysis: Nucleated cell counts per sample were estimated from amplification of reference gene primers within the assay. To quantify the absolute abundance of each unique TCRbeta CDR3 rearrangement, sequence reads were collapsed and filtered. For each sample, productive Simpson clonality was calculated as the square root of Simpson's diversity index over productive rearrangements. TCRdb holds this immuneACCESS table with in-frame rearrangements only. Some clones are missing; in checked studies, unresolved V genes explain under half, and the rest has no known cause. V, J and clone size derive from that table, while D and trimming were established from the DNA sequence. A total of under 120,000 clones appear in this sample, around 91% of them only once. Clones ranked in the top ten supply about 34% of the sample.

This clonotype was obtained from a woman of 80 years or more with acute or convalescent COVID-19. The source material was peripheral blood.

The CDR3 reads as follows: CASSLSFAGYYEQYF. At the DNA level, the sequence is TGTGCCAGCAGTTTATCATTTGCAGGTTACTACGAGCAGTACTTC. The chain employs TRBV27 and TRBJ2-7, with the D gene not clear enough to name. The CDR3 goes from the cysteine to the phenylalanine over 15 residues. This entry keeps only the CDR3 DNA: 45 bases, framed from base 1. The germline ends are 12 bases apart after V is trimmed by 0 bases and J by 3 bases. Via the germline V gene (reference sequence), CDR1 is MNHEY and CDR2 SMNVEV.